A selection of T cell receptor beta chains follows, all from one sample in a study of T cell repertoires in cytomegalovirus infection. TCRdb itself ran the reads through MiXCR, one entry per CDR3 protein. The sample holds more than 150,000 distinct CDR3 sequences, over 15% seen once. Sequencing was done on a sample of CD8+ T cells from PBMCs. These TCRs come from a human donor in good health (CMV status not recorded). Some clones in this sample may be carry-over from other donors' samples. The CDR3 runs from the conserved cysteine through the conserved F or W. Fields, in order: J gene, clone size, V gene, D gene, CDR3 protein, CDR3 DNA. A D gene is named only where the DNA matches it firmly. The listing skips clone size in some rows; elsewhere it reads once, few, many or a size class.

TRBJ2-7 few TRBV7-6 TRBD1 CASSFGDRVYEQYF TGTGCCAGCAGTTTTGGGGACAGGGTCTACGAGCAGTACTTC
TRBJ2-7 many TRBV11-2 - CASSRPGLSSYEQYF TGTGCCAGCAGCCGGCCGGGACTGAGCTCCTACGAGCAGTACTTC
TRBJ2-2 few TRBV7-6 TRBD2 CASSPGRASAGELFF TGTGCCAGCAGCCCCGGGAGGGCCAGCGCCGGGGAGCTGTTTTTT
TRBJ2-1 - TRBV7-6 - CASSLWRGSSYNEQFF TGTGCCAGCAGCTTATGGAGGGGGAGCTCCTACAATGAGCAGTTCTTC
TRBJ2-3 few TRBV6-5 - CASSYFSEADTQYF TGTGCCAGCAGTTACTTTTCAGAGGCAGATACGCAGTATTTT
TRBJ2-6 few TRBV9 TRBD1 CASSRPGTGSGANVLTF TGTGCCAGCAGTCGTCCCGGGACAGGCTCTGGGGCCAACGTCCTGACTTTC
TRBJ1-1 - TRBV27 - CASSLGGLGTEAFF TGTGCCAGCAGTTTGGGGGGGTTGGGGACTGAAGCTTTCTTT
TRBJ2-1 - TRBV12-3/TRBV12-4 TRBD2 CASSPGGEVAGELFF TGTGCCAGCAGCCCGGGCGGGGAGGTAGCGGGAGAATTGTTCTTC
TRBJ2-2 many TRBV7-8 - CASSFFIGRDPTGELFF TGTGCCAGCAGCTTTTTTATAGGCCGGGACCCCACCGGGGAGCTGTTTTTT
TRBJ2-7 few TRBV5-5 TRBD2 CASRNSGGASGEQYF TGTGCCAGCAGGAATAGCGGGGGGGCCTCCGGCGAGCAGTACTTC
TRBJ2-5 - TRBV28 TRBD1 CASSSTGDLEQETQYF TGTGCCAGCAGTTCCACAGGGGACCTAGAGCAAGAGACCCAGTACTTC
TRBJ2-7 many TRBV5-5 TRBD1 CASSPGTGGYEQYF TGTGCCAGCAGCCCCGGGACAGGGGGATACGAGCAGTACTTC
TRBJ1-2 - TRBV7-8 - CASSLAQTYGYTF TGTGCCAGCAGCTTAGCGCAAACCTATGGCTACACCTTC
TRBJ2-2 - TRBV4-3 - CASSQDRRTAYTGELFF TGCGCCAGCAGCCAAGATCGACGAACGGCCTACACCGGGGAGCTGTTTTTT
TRBJ2-7 - TRBV2 - CASSEELSSSYEQYF TGTGCCAGCAGTGAAGAACTATCTAGCTCCTACGAGCAGTACTTC
TRBJ2-7 - TRBV12-5 - CASGLYGPSYEQYF TGTGCTAGTGGTTTGTACGGGCCCTCCTACGAGCAGTACTTC
TRBJ1-2 - TRBV4-1 - CASSQDLQGIYGYTF TGCGCCAGCAGCCAAGACCTACAGGGAATCTATGGCTACACCTTC
TRBJ2-1 - TRBV7-2 TRBD1 CASTLRPGQGGNEQFF TGTGCCAGCACTTTACGCCCGGGACAGGGGGGGAATGAGCAGTTCTTC
TRBJ2-2 few TRBV28 TRBD2 CASLAGATGELFF TGTGCCAGCCTAGCGGGAGCCACCGGGGAGCTGTTTTTT
TRBJ2-3 few TRBV12-3/TRBV12-4 TRBD1 CACTPGTGFTDTQYF TGTGCCTGTACCCCCGGGACAGGGTTCACAGATACGCAGTATTTT
TRBJ2-1 - TRBV29-1 TRBD2 CSVEDTEREGPLLNYNEQFF TGCAGCGTTGAAGATACCGAGCGGGAGGGCCCACTACTTAATTACAATGAGCAGTTCTTC
TRBJ2-5 few TRBV14 - CASSQVHRERETQYF TGTGCCAGCAGCCAAGTGCACAGGGAACGAGAGACCCAGTACTTC
TRBJ2-1 few TRBV28 - CASSIPGTFYNEQFF TGTGCCAGCAGCATTCCCGGGACTTTTTACAATGAGCAGTTCTTC
TRBJ1-1 few TRBV20-1 - CSAAGTTSTEAFF TGCAGTGCTGCGGGCACCACCAGCACTGAAGCTTTCTTT
TRBJ1-2 once TRBV19 - CASSSQRGGDYGYTF TGTGCCAGTAGTTCCCAACGGGGCGGCGACTATGGCTACACCTTC
TRBJ2-7 few TRBV11-1 - CASRPTGSSYEQYF TGTGCCAGCCGCCCCACGGGGTCTTCCTACGAGCAGTACTTC
TRBJ2-1 few TRBV19 - CASSIVEGEGEQFF TGTGCCAGTAGTATTGTGGAGGGAGAGGGTGAGCAGTTCTTC
TRBJ2-2 few TRBV7-9 TRBD1 CASSSKGQEVTGELFF TGTGCCAGCAGCTCGAAGGGACAGGAAGTGACCGGGGAGCTGTTTTTT